The TCR beta chain under discussion was sequenced for a study of long-term antiretroviral therapy in people with HIV. The assay used was immunoSEQ (version v3.0), run at survey level. Assay: immunoSEQ multiplex PCR; the TCRdb copy retains only in-frame clones and omits some. The sample holds approximately 29,000 clones; 87% are singletons and the top ten take approximately 12%. CDR1 is SEHNR, CDR2 FQNEAQ, per germline (reference sequence). Unmatched junction bases numbered 5, after V lost 5 bases and J lost 6 bases. The CDR3 length is 13 residues. Regarding the study as a whole: Diversity measured after ART increased yet remained under transplant donor controls.

On this clone itself: The target antigen is unknown.

The material sequenced was unsorted PBMCs, taken 1.1 years after starting antiretroviral therapy. The chain couples TRBV7-9 to TRBJ2-7; 9 bases align to TRBD1. The clonotype originates from a man between 18 and 29 years old with HIV. The DNA of the CDR3 is TGTGCCAGCAGCGCGGGACAGGGAGGCGAGCAGTACTTC. Residues: CASSAGQGGEQYF.